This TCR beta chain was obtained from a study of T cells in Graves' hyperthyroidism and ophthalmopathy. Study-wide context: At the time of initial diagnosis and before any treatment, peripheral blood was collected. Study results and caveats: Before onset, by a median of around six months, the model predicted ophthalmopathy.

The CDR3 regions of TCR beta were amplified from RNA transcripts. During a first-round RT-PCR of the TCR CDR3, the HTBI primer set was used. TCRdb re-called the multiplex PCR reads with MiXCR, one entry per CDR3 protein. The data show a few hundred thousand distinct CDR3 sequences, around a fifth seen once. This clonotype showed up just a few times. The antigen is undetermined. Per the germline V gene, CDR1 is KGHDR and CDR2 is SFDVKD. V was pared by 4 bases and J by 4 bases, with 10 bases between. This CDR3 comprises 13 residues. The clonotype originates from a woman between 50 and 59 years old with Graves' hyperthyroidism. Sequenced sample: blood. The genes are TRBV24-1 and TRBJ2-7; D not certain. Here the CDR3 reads CATSERDSYEQYF. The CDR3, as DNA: TGTGCCACCAGTGAACGAGACTCTTACGAGCAGTACTTC.